Listed below are T cell receptor beta chains from one sample, sequenced in a study of shared clonotypes between healthy human individuals. TCRdb keeps only in-frame clones here, not all; method: immunoSEQ multiplex PCR. The table lists fewer than 1.8 million clones, approximately 98.5% of them singletons. The sample comprised naive CD4+ T cells sorted from blood. The receptors originated from a man younger than 40 in good health. The CDR3 runs from the conserved cysteine through the conserved F or W. Each record gives: J gene, V gene, D gene, CDR3 length, clone size, CDR3 DNA, CDR3 protein. A D gene is named only where the DNA matches it firmly. Some rows mark clone size as missing; the rest say once, few, many or name a class of expanded clone.

J gene: TRBJ2-7; V gene: TRBV19; D gene: TRBD2; CDR3 length: 16; clone size: .; CDR3 DNA: TGTGCCAGTAGTATTTCCCTCACGGGAGGGGCCTACGAGCAGTACTTC; CDR3 protein: CASSISLTGGAYEQYF
J gene: TRBJ1-5; V gene: TRBV6-1; D gene: .; CDR3 length: 12; clone size: .; CDR3 DNA: TGTGCCAGCGGCGAGGGTTATCAGCCCCAGCATTTT; CDR3 protein: CASGEGYQPQHF
J gene: TRBJ1-1; V gene: TRBV5-1; D gene: .; CDR3 length: 14; clone size: .; CDR3 DNA: TGCGCCAGCAGCTTGGGCGCGGGGGACACTGAAGCTTTCTTT; CDR3 protein: CASSLGAGDTEAFF
J gene: TRBJ1-2; V gene: TRBV28; D gene: .; CDR3 length: 12; clone size: .; CDR3 DNA: TGTGCCAGCAGCAACCCAACTGGAGGCTACACCTTC; CDR3 protein: CASSNPTGGYTF
J gene: TRBJ2-3; V gene: TRBV2; D gene: TRBD2; CDR3 length: 15; clone size: .; CDR3 DNA: TGTGCCAGCAGTGAACAGCGGGAGAGAACAGATACGCAGTATTTT; CDR3 protein: CASSEQRERTDTQYF
J gene: TRBJ2-5; V gene: TRBV29-1; D gene: TRBD1; CDR3 length: 14; clone size: .; CDR3 DNA: TGCAGCGTTGAGAGTGACAGGGGTCGAGAGACCCAGTACTTC; CDR3 protein: CSVESDRGRETQYF
J gene: TRBJ2-2; V gene: TRBV2; D gene: TRBD2; CDR3 length: 12; clone size: once; CDR3 DNA: TGTGCCAGCAGCACTAGCGTCCGGGAGCTGTTTTTT; CDR3 protein: CASSTSVRELFF
J gene: TRBJ1-4; V gene: TRBV7-9; D gene: TRBD1; CDR3 length: 16; clone size: once; CDR3 DNA: TGTGCCAGCAGCCCCATCCAGACAGGGGGCGGTGAAAAACTGTTTTTT; CDR3 protein: CASSPIQTGGGEKLFF
J gene: TRBJ2-1; V gene: TRBV4-1; D gene: .; CDR3 length: 17; clone size: .; CDR3 DNA: TGCGCCAGCAGCCCAGGGTTCCGGGTCCCCCTCAACAATGAGCAGTTCTTC; CDR3 protein: CASSPGFRVPLNNEQFF
J gene: TRBJ2-1; V gene: TRBV6-6; D gene: .; CDR3 length: 13; clone size: .; CDR3 DNA: TGTGCCAGCAGTCAACTAGATCCCCATGAGCAGTTCTTC; CDR3 protein: CASSQLDPHEQFF
J gene: TRBJ1-5; V gene: TRBV7-8; D gene: .; CDR3 length: 14; clone size: .; CDR3 DNA: TGTGCCAGCAGCCCCGACAGGTACAATCAGCCCCAGCATTTT; CDR3 protein: CASSPDRYNQPQHF
J gene: TRBJ2-7; V gene: TRBV5-1; D gene: .; CDR3 length: 14; clone size: .; CDR3 DNA: TGCGCCAGCAGCCCGGACGTTATAAGCCTGGAGCAGTACTTC; CDR3 protein: CASSPDVISLEQYF
J gene: TRBJ2-7; V gene: TRBV19; D gene: .; CDR3 length: 14; clone size: .; CDR3 DNA: TGTGCCAGTAGTATAGATTGGGCTACGTACGAGCAGTACTTC; CDR3 protein: CASSIDWATYEQYF
J gene: TRBJ2-3; V gene: TRBV29-1; D gene: .; CDR3 length: 16; clone size: .; CDR3 DNA: TGCAGCGTTGAAGTTGTCGTCCGGGCCAACGCAGATACGCAGTATTTT; CDR3 protein: CSVEVVVRANADTQYF
J gene: TRBJ2-1; V gene: TRBV28; D gene: .; CDR3 length: 16; clone size: .; CDR3 DNA: TGTGCCAGCAGTCCCGCGGGCCCTGGAAATTACAATGAGCAGTTCTTC; CDR3 protein: CASSPAGPGNYNEQFF
J gene: TRBJ2-1; V gene: TRBV5-1; D gene: .; CDR3 length: 17; clone size: .; CDR3 DNA: TGCGCCAGCAGCACGGGACTGCAACCGAGCTCCTACAATGAGCAGTTCTTC; CDR3 protein: CASSTGLQPSSYNEQFF
J gene: TRBJ2-1; V gene: TRBV6-5; D gene: .; CDR3 length: 15; clone size: .; CDR3 DNA: TGTGCCAGCAGGCGCAACCTCCTGGGGGACAATGAGCAGTTCTTC; CDR3 protein: CASRRNLLGDNEQFF
J gene: TRBJ2-7; V gene: TRBV18; D gene: .; CDR3 length: 14; clone size: .; CDR3 DNA: TGTGCCAGCTCACCATTAGGGAGCTCCTACGAGCAGTACTTC; CDR3 protein: CASSPLGSSYEQYF
J gene: TRBJ2-7; V gene: TRBV6-5; D gene: .; CDR3 length: 16; clone size: once; CDR3 DNA: TGTGCCAGCAGTTACTTTCCATACGGGAAGGCCTACGAGCAGTACTTC; CDR3 protein: CASSYFPYGKAYEQYF
J gene: TRBJ2-6; V gene: TRBV5-1; D gene: .; CDR3 length: 15; clone size: .; CDR3 DNA: TGCGCCAGCAGATTCGAACTGTCTGGGGCCAACGTCCTGACTTTC; CDR3 protein: CASRFELSGANVLTF
J gene: TRBJ1-5; V gene: TRBV6-1; D gene: .; CDR3 length: 16; clone size: once; CDR3 DNA: TGTGCCAGCAGTGAAGCGCTGGGAGAGCGGGGTCAGCCCCAGCATTTT; CDR3 protein: CASSEALGERGQPQHF
J gene: TRBJ2-7; V gene: TRBV14; D gene: TRBD2; CDR3 length: 17; clone size: .; CDR3 DNA: TGTGCCAGCAGCCCGATTAGCGGGGCTAGCGGAACCTACGAGCAGTACTTC; CDR3 protein: CASSPISGASGTYEQYF
J gene: TRBJ1-5; V gene: TRBV6-1; D gene: .; CDR3 length: 11; clone size: .; CDR3 DNA: TGTGCCAGCAGTGCTTACACCCCCCAGCATTTT; CDR3 protein: CASSAYTPQHF
J gene: TRBJ1-2; V gene: TRBV5-6; D gene: TRBD1; CDR3 length: 13; clone size: .; CDR3 DNA: TGTGCCAGCAGAAGACAGGGGAACTATGGCTACACCTTC; CDR3 protein: CASRRQGNYGYTF
J gene: TRBJ2-1; V gene: TRBV7-8; D gene: TRBD1; CDR3 length: 15; clone size: .; CDR3 DNA: TGTGCCAGCAGCTTAACAGAGACAGGGGCGTTTGAGCAGTTCTTC; CDR3 protein: CASSLTETGAFEQFF
J gene: TRBJ2-1; V gene: TRBV5-1; D gene: .; CDR3 length: 14; clone size: .; CDR3 DNA: TGCGCCAGCAGTTCGGCTAGCTCTGTCTATGAGCAGTTCTTC; CDR3 protein: CASSSASSVYEQFF
J gene: TRBJ2-7; V gene: TRBV6-6; D gene: .; CDR3 length: 12; clone size: .; CDR3 DNA: TGTGCCAGCAGTTACATGGAGGACGAGCAGTACTTC; CDR3 protein: CASSYMEDEQYF
J gene: TRBJ2-7; V gene: TRBV7-6; D gene: TRBD2; CDR3 length: 16; clone size: .; CDR3 DNA: TGTGCCAGCAGCTTAAGTAGCGGCGGGAGCCTTGGGGAGCAGTACTTC; CDR3 protein: CASSLSSGGSLGEQYF
J gene: TRBJ2-3; V gene: TRBV9; D gene: TRBD1; CDR3 length: 17; clone size: .; CDR3 DNA: TGTGCCAGCAGCGTAGGAATCGGGGACAGGGGCACAGATACGCAGTATTTT; CDR3 protein: CASSVGIGDRGTDTQYF